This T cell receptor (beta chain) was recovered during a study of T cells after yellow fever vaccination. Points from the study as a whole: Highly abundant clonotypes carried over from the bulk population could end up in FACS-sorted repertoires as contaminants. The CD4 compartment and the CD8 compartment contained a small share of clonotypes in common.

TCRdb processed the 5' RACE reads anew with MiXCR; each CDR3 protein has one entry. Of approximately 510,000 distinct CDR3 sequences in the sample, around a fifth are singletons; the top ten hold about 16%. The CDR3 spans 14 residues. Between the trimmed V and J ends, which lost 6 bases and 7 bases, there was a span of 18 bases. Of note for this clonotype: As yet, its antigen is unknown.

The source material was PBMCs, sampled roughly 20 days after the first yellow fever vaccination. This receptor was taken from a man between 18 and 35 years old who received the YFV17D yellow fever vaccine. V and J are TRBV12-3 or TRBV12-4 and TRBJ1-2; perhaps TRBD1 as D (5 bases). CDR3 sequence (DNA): TGTGCCAGCAGGCTACCTGGGACCTCGCGTGGCTACACCTTC. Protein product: CASRLPGTSRGYTF.